A single sample gave rise to the 14 T cell receptor beta chains below, sequenced in a study of blood T cells in healthy people across ages. Together with a sample-barcoded 5' primer, a J-beta primer mix was included in a second PCR lasting 7 to 11 cycles. TCRdb reprocessed the 5' RACE reads with MiXCR, giving one entry per CDR3 protein. The sample includes about 800,000 distinct CDR3 sequences, roughly 64% of them seen just once. Sequenced: blood. Receptors were obtained from a young man in good health.

This chain connects TRBV15 to TRBJ2-7; D is perhaps TRBD1 (6 bases). Germline V gives CDR1 LNHNV, CDR2 YYDKDF (reference sequence). The CDR3 spans 15 residues. Trimming removed 0 bases at V and 7 bases at J, with 16 bases between. CDR3 sequence (DNA): TGTGCCACCAGCAGAGAGGGGGCTGCCTACAATGAGCAGTACTTC. Its protein is CATSREGAAYNEQYF.

The chain recombines TRBV6-5 with TRBJ2-5; maybe TRBD2 (6 bases). Trimming removed 2 bases from V and 5 bases from J, with 12 bases in between. Germline V gene sequence: CDR1 MNHEY, CDR2 SVGAGI. The CDR3 spans 14 residues. The CDR3 sequence is CASSYQGGGETQYF. Here the CDR3 DNA reads TGTGCCAGCAGTTACCAGGGTGGGGGGGAGACCCAGTACTTC.

The CDR3 DNA sequence: TGCAGTGCCGTAAAGAGGGGCGGCCTAGTTCGGGAGACCCAGTACTTC. Protein sequence: CSAVKRGGLVRETQYF. This rearrangement joins TRBV20-1 to TRBJ2-5; either TRBD1 or TRBD2 may supply D (5 bases each). With 6 bases removed from V and 5 bases from J, the gap between germline ends came to 25 bases. Germline loops: CDR1 DFQATT, CDR2 SNEGSKA (reference sequence). The CDR3 contains 16 residues.

This clonotype came up a few times. The J gene is TRBJ1-2, the V gene TRBV4-2; weak D call: TRBD1 (5 bases). This CDR3 contains 14 residues. Trimming removed 0 bases at V and 1 base at J, with 6 bases between. The germline V gene encodes CDR1 LGHNA and CDR2 YNFKEQ. The CDR3 DNA follows: TGTGCCAGCAGCCAAGACAGGGTTAACTATGGCTACACCTTC. Amino acid sequence: CASSQDRVNYGYTF.

This clonotype was observed many times. This chain connects TRBV5-1 to TRBJ2-5, with 11 nucleotides matching TRBD2. Germline CDR1 is SGHRS and CDR2 is YFSETQ. J was trimmed by 6 bases and V by 4 bases; bases with no gene match: 23. This CDR3 comprises 20 residues. The CDR3 DNA reads as TGCGCCAGCAGCCCCGACCCTGGACATCTACTAGCGGGAGTTCTTAAGACCCAGTACTTC. Translating gives CASSPDPGHLLAGVLKTQYF.

This clonotype has a count of ten or more. The chain has TRBV29-1 and TRBJ1-4; D remains unclear. This CDR3 has 15 residues. V gave up 4 bases and J gave up 7 bases, with 19 bases separating them. The germline CDR1 and CDR2 sequences are SQVTM and ANQGSEA. CDR3 amino acids: CSVGYSVGVGEKLFF. In DNA, the CDR3 is TGCAGCGTTGGGTATAGCGTTGGCGTTGGTGAAAAACTGTTTTTT.

This clonotype was picked up a small number of times. V and J are TRBV27 and TRBJ2-7, with TRBD1 matching over 12 bases. Germline values: CDR1 MNHEY, CDR2 SMNVEV (reference sequence). This CDR3 is 14 amino acids long. J lost 6 bases, V lost 5 bases, and 5 bases had no gene match. CDR3 nucleotide sequence: TGTGCCAGCAGTATAGGGACAGGGGGCCTCGAGCAGTACTTC. It yields the protein CASSIGTGGLEQYF.

The V gene is TRBV12-3 or TRBV12-4, the J gene TRBJ2-5; possibly TRBD2 for D (6 bases). The V and J ends lost 2 bases and 5 bases respectively, with 18 bases between them. The length of the CDR3 is 16 residues. The CDR3 DNA follows: TGTGCCAGCAGTTTATTCCCCACCGCTGGAGGGGAGACCCAGTACTTC. Its translation: CASSLFPTAGGETQYF.

The rearrangement joins TRBV5-1 to TRBJ2-3, with D possibly matching TRBD2 (5 bases). V was shortened by 7 bases and J by 4 bases, with 10 bases between the two germline ends. The germline V gene has CDR1 SGHRS and CDR2 YFSETQ. The CDR3 covers 12 residues. In DNA form, the CDR3 reads TGCGCCAGCGCGGACTCCTCAGATACGCAGTATTTT. It encodes CASADSSDTQYF.

This clonotype turned up a few times. CDR3 loop: CASSFLGTSGGTYEQYF. The CDR3 DNA reads TGTGCCAGCAGTTTTTTAGGGACTAGCGGAGGAACCTACGAGCAGTACTTC. The J gene is TRBJ2-7, the V gene TRBV28, with 11 bases matching TRBD2. J lost 2 bases, V lost 3 bases, and 9 bases had no gene match. The CDR3 contains 17 residues. CDR1 and CDR2 from the germline V gene are MDHEN and SYDVKM.

A few counts support this clonotype. The chain carries TRBV4-2 and TRBJ2-3; possibly TRBD2 for D (6 bases). From germline, CDR1 is LGHNA and CDR2 YNFKEQ. Trimming took off 1 base at V and 5 bases at J, with 19 bases between the two ends. This CDR3 is built from 17 residues. The DNA of the CDR3 is TGTGCCAGCAGCCAAGTAGTGGCGGGGCGTCGGGGAGATACGCAGTATTTT. Protein: CASSQVVAGRRGDTQYF.

The chain employs TRBV29-1 and TRBJ2-7; D not resolved. CDR3 length equals 12 residues. Trimming took off 4 bases at V and 4 bases at J, with 11 bases between the two ends. The germline gives CDR1 SQVTM, CDR2 ANQGSEA. CDR3 amino acids: CSVGTNLYEQYF. The CDR3 coding sequence is TGCAGCGTTGGAACAAACCTTTACGAGCAGTACTTC.

The chain carries TRBV28 and TRBJ2-1; D uncertain. With the DNA end fitting TRBJ2-7 better, the J assignment may be wrong. Germline CDR1 and CDR2: MDHEN and SYDVKM. The CDR3 runs 10 residues. The CDR3 protein is CATKSGEQYF. DNA of the CDR3: TGTGCCACCAAATCGGGCGAGCAGTACTTC.

This chain joins TRBV15 and TRBJ1-5; a weak D match, TRBD1 (5 bases). V was trimmed by 3 bases and J by 4 bases, leaving 10 bases between them. The CDR3 has 14 residues. Germline CDR1 LNHNV, CDR2 YYDKDF (reference sequence). As DNA, the CDR3 is TGTGCCACCAGCAGTACAGGACGGAATCAGCCCCAGCATTTT. Amino acid sequence: CATSSTGRNQPQHF.